These T cell receptor beta chains were read from a single sample in a study of regulatory T cells in long-lasting Graves disease. TCRdb re-analysed the multiplex PCR reads in MiXCR, keeping a single row per CDR3 protein. Among a few hundred thousand distinct CDR3 sequences, 20% to 30% were seen once, and the ten largest hold 26%. The sequencing used peripheral blood mononuclear cells (PBMCs), collected when the disease was refractory, from a patient treated with antithyroid drugs. These receptors all come from a female donor with Graves disease. CDR3s include the opening cysteine and the closing phenylalanine or tryptophan. Fields, in order: V gene, J gene, clone size, D gene, CDR3 protein, CDR3 DNA. A D gene is named only where the DNA matches it firmly. Size values are once, few and many counts, or a class for expanded clones, and some rows have none.

>TRBV7-2|TRBJ2-7|-|-
CASSAVTRSSYEQYF
TGCGCCAGCAGCGCTGTAACTCGAAGCTCCTACGAGCAGTACTTC
>TRBV2|TRBJ1-5|many|-
CASSRTNQPQHF
TGTGCCAGCAGCAGAACGAATCAGCCCCAGCATTTT
>TRBV7-9|TRBJ1-5|few|-
CASSLDSSPQHF
TGTGCCAGCAGCTTGGACAGTAGCCCCCAGCATTTT
>TRBV3-1|TRBJ1-1|-|-
CASKRQGTTEAFF
TGTGCCAGCAAACGTCAGGGAACCACTGAAGCTTTCTTT
>TRBV7-2|TRBJ1-6|many|-
CASSFRQEYSPLHF
TGTGCCAGCAGCTTCAGGCAAGAATACTCACCCCTCCACTTT
>TRBV7-2|TRBJ2-7|many|-
CASSLAFGVEQYF
TGTGCCAGCAGCTTGGCCTTTGGGGTCGAGCAGTACTTC
>TRBV28|TRBJ1-2|many|TRBD1
CASSTPDRVGYGYTF
TGTGCCAGCAGTACCCCCGACAGGGTGGGCTATGGCTACACCTTC
>TRBV19|TRBJ2-5|many|-
CASSALAQETQYF
TGTGCCAGTAGTGCACTAGCCCAAGAGACCCAGTACTTC
>TRBV3-1|TRBJ2-4|-|TRBD2
CASSHWEGTKNIQYF
TGTGCCAGCAGCCATTGGGAGGGCACCAAAAACATTCAGTACTTC
>TRBV7-3|TRBJ2-7|few|-
CASSLVQGNYEQYF
TGTGCCAGCAGCTTAGTACAGGGAAACTACGAGCAGTACTTC
>TRBV18|TRBJ2-3|once|TRBD2
CASSPSGLAGARDTQYF
TGTGCCAGCTCACCATCCGGACTAGCGGGAGCCAGGGATACGCAGTATTTT
>TRBV7-9|TRBJ1-4|many|-
CASSGGREKLFF
TGTGCCAGTTCAGGAGGTCGCGAAAAACTGTTTTTT
>TRBV6-5|TRBJ2-2|many|-
CASSYYPGELFF
TGTGCCAGCAGTTACTACCCCGGGGAGCTGTTTTTT
>TRBV15|TRBJ1-3|few|-
CATSRTQDSGNTIYF
TGTGCCACCAGCAGAACACAGGACTCTGGAAACACCATATATTTT
>TRBV6-1|TRBJ1-5|-|-
CASSEQLSYSNQPQHF
TGTGCCAGCAGTGAACAACTCTCCTATAGCAATCAGCCCCAGCATTTT
>TRBV7-9|TRBJ2-5|few|-
CASSLRVGSRGQETQYF
TGTGCCAGCAGCTTAAGGGTAGGGTCCCGGGGCCAAGAGACCCAGTACTTC
>TRBV14|TRBJ2-5|-|TRBD1
CASSLRTGMFVTQYF
TGTGCCAGCAGCCTCAGGACAGGAATGTTCGTGACCCAGTACTTC
>TRBV7-9|TRBJ2-5|many|TRBD1
CASSPRTGGDQETQYF
TGTGCCAGCAGCCCTCGGACAGGGGGGGACCAAGAGACCCAGTACTTC
>TRBV11-2|TRBJ2-5|-|-
CASSKRGTEETQYF
TGTGCCAGCAGCAAAAGGGGGACTGAAGAGACCCAGTACTTC